This T cell receptor (beta chain) was retrieved from a study of blood T cell repertoires in COVID-19. The germline V gene has CDR1 LGHNA and CDR2 YSLEER. The CDR3 has 18 residues. Trimming shortened V by 4 bases and J by 0 bases, and 18 bases separated the two germline ends. As handled by the study authors: Using reference gene primer amplification, nucleated cell counts were estimated. Sequencing used immunoSEQ multiplex PCR; TCRdb keeps in-frame clones, though not all of them. That table furnishes V, J and clone size, whereas the DNA furnished D and trimming. In the table there are about 250,000 clones, approximately 86% of which are singletons.

The sequence was collected from a woman aged 60-75 years who had recovered from COVID-19. V is TRBV4-3 and J is TRBJ2-2; weak D call: TRBD1 (6 bases). Specimen: peripheral blood. The CDR3 sequence: CASSRYRVGLSNTGELFF. The CDR3 coding sequence is TGCGCCAGCAGCCGGTACAGGGTCGGCCTTTCGAACACCGGGGAGCTGTTTTTT.